The clone carrying this T cell receptor beta chain was counted once. The data are from a study of cytomegalovirus exposure and HLA in healthy donors. A multiplex PCR was run with 60 Vbeta primers and 13 Jbeta primers. Assay used: immunoSEQ multiplex PCR; TCRdb lists only in-frame clones, some missing. The repertoire consists of some 160,000 clones, with over 70% occurring once and the leading ten covering over 1.5%. The clonotype originates from a woman younger than 35 in good health and CMV-seronegative. The sample taken for sequencing was PBMCs.

CDR3 in amino acids: CASRPKPTGVGNGYTF. The DNA of the CDR3 is TGTGCCAGTAGGCCGAAACCAACAGGGGTCGGAAATGGCTACACCTTC. This chain links TRBV19 with TRBJ1-2; 7 bases are a match to TRBD1. The CDR3 loop spans 16 amino acids. Germline CDR1 is LNHDA and CDR2 is SQIVND (reference sequence). The V and J ends lost 6 bases and 6 bases, in that order; junction bases with no gene match: 16.